A single sample is the source of the 29 T cell receptor beta chains below, sequenced in a study of identical twins. In TCRdb, the 5' RACE reads were re-called with MiXCR into one record per CDR3 protein. This sample has 1.5 million to 2 million distinct CDR3 sequences, with more than 30% found just once. Input material: cord blood. The receptors come from a newborn girl in good health.

The chain carries TRBV28 and TRBJ2-7; 14 bases align to TRBD2. The CDR3 extends over 18 amino acids. V lost 4 bases and J lost 3; bases outside the gene matches: 11. CDR1 and CDR2 (germline): MDHEN, SYDVKM. The CDR3 loop reads CASSSEPGLAGAGYEQYF. CDR3 in DNA: TGTGCCAGCAGTTCTGAACCGGGACTAGCGGGAGCCGGCTACGAGCAGTACTTC.

This clonotype was seen ten or more times. V is TRBV6-6 and J is TRBJ2-7; D uncertain. Germline-derived CDR1 and CDR2 are MNHNY and SVGAGI (reference sequence). The CDR3 sequence is 14 residues long. The V and J ends lost 0 bases and 0 bases respectively, with 6 bases between them. This chain's CDR3 is CASSYSPGSYEQYF. CDR3 bases: TGTGCCAGCAGTTACTCGCCAGGCTCCTACGAGCAGTACTTC.

The chain joins TRBV20-1 to TRBJ2-7; D gene unclear. This CDR3 comprises 11 residues. Trimming took 6 bases from V and 5 from J, leaving 11 bases between them. Germline V lookup: CDR1 DFQATT, CDR2 SNEGSKA (reference sequence). CDR3 sequence: CSADPSDEQYF. The CDR3 DNA reads as TGCAGTGCGGACCCCTCGGACGAGCAGTACTTC.

This clonotype was seen a handful of times. This chain connects TRBV29-1 to TRBJ1-1, with D perhaps matching TRBD1 (6 bases). Germline values: CDR1 SQVTM, CDR2 ANQGSEA. V dropped 7 bases and J dropped 0 bases, with 12 bases sitting between them. The CDR3 totals 13 residues. The chain's CDR3 is CSGLQGVNTEAFF. The CDR3 region has the DNA TGCAGCGGCTTACAGGGCGTGAACACTGAAGCTTTCTTT.

Note on this clonotype: An end of the junction does not agree with germline; a read error may underlie this. The CDR3 DNA is TGTACCAGCAGCCAAGACTCGCACGAGCAGTACTTC. It codes for CTSSQDSHEQYF. The chain employs TRBV4-2 and TRBJ2-5, with D unresolved. The better agreement between TRBJ2-7 and the DNA end casts doubt on the J call. Germline V gene lookup returns CDR1 LGHNA and CDR2 YNFKEQ. The CDR3 consists of 12 residues.

The chain is built from TRBV7-2 and TRBJ1-5, with D maybe TRBD1 (5 bases). V dropped 2 bases and J dropped 6 bases, with 11 bases sitting between them. This CDR3 contains 14 residues. In germline, CDR1 is SGHTA, CDR2 FQGNSA. DNA for the CDR3: TGTGCCAGCAGCTTATTCGCAGGGCCTCAGCCCCAGCATTTT. Translating it yields CASSLFAGPQPQHF.

The chain is built from TRBV6-1 and TRBJ2-1; D not certain. This CDR3 has 13 residues. Germline assignment: CDR1 MNHNS and CDR2 SASEGT. Trimming removed 6 bases at V and 0 bases at J, with 6 bases between. The CDR3 DNA reads TGTGCCAGCAGGGATGTCTCCTACAATGAGCAGTTCTTC. The encoded protein is CASRDVSYNEQFF.

This sequence joins TRBV6-5 and TRBJ2-2, with 7 bases that match TRBD1. The length of the CDR3 is 14 residues. CDR1 and CDR2 from the germline V gene are MNHEY and SVGAGI. V lost 9 bases, J lost 0 bases, and 4 bases stayed unmatched. CDR3 nucleotide sequence: TGTGCCAGTCAGGGGGTCACGAACACCGGGGAGCTGTTTTTT. Its translation: CASQGVTNTGELFF.

This clonotype was recorded a few times. The chain links TRBV12-3 or TRBV12-4 to TRBJ2-1; D is perhaps TRBD2 (5 bases). V was cut by 1 base and J by 4 bases, with 11 bases left in between. CDR3 length: 15 amino acids. This chain's CDR3 is CASSLGRRDYNEQFF. In DNA, the CDR3 is TGTGCCAGCAGTTTAGGACGTCGGGATTACAATGAGCAGTTCTTC.

This clonotype has more than one count but fewer than ten. The chain couples TRBV4-1 to TRBJ2-7; 9 bases are shared with TRBD1. V lost 6 bases and J lost 3; bases outside the gene matches: 9. The germline gives CDR1 MGHRA, CDR2 YSYEKL. This CDR3 is built from 15 residues. This CDR3 reads CASRFVGDRDYEQYF. CDR3 nucleotides: TGCGCCAGCAGGTTCGTTGGGGACAGGGACTACGAGCAGTACTTC.

There are a few counts of this clonotype. This chain links TRBV7-2 with TRBJ1-4; TRBD1 is a possible D gene (5 bases). V gave up 7 bases and J gave up 8 bases, with 14 bases separating them. The CDR3 sequence is 13 residues long. From germline, CDR1 is SGHTA and CDR2 FQGNSA. The CDR3 nucleotides are TGTGCCAGCATCCATGGGGGGAGAGAAAAACTGTTTTTT. Amino acid sequence: CASIHGGREKLFF.

In its sample, this clonotype was seen many times. Sequence at one end of the junction differs from germline and may be a read error. V gene TRBV5-1 combines with J gene TRBJ2-7; 8 positions match TRBD1. This CDR3 comprises 14 residues. Germline CDR1 reads SGHRS; CDR2 reads YFSETQ. CDR3 coding DNA: TGTGCCAGCAGCTTACGGACAGGGTTTTACGAGCAGTACTTC. This sequence encodes CASSLRTGFYEQYF.

This clonotype has just a few counts. The chain is built from TRBV28 and TRBJ2-2; no clear D gene. The V and J ends lost 8 bases and 2 bases respectively, with 12 bases between them. The CDR3 extends over 14 amino acids. Germline V gene lookup returns CDR1 MDHEN and CDR2 SYDVKM. Here the CDR3 reads CASFGLLNTGELFF. Written as DNA, the CDR3 is TGTGCCAGCTTTGGGCTCCTCAACACCGGGGAGCTGTTTTTT.

The chain is built from TRBV9 and TRBJ2-1, with D unclear. This CDR3 region has 15 residues. Per the germline V gene, CDR1 is SGDLS and CDR2 is YYNGEE. With 4 bases removed from V and 4 bases from J, the gap between germline ends came to 15 bases. The chain's CDR3 is CASSNSAGPYNEQFF. DNA of the CDR3: TGTGCCAGCAGCAACAGCGCTGGGCCTTACAATGAGCAGTTCTTC.

Turning to this clonotype: A clone one base away is much larger, so this may be a read error. The J gene is TRBJ2-1, the V gene TRBV2; 10 bases align to TRBD2. The CDR3 totals 12 residues. From germline, CDR1 is SNHLY and CDR2 FYNNEI. Losses at the gene ends were 6 bases for V and 10 bases for J; bases not matched to a gene: 3. CDR3 nucleotide sequence: TGTGCCAGCAGAGGACTAGCGGCCGAGCAGTTCTTC. It codes for CASRGLAAEQFF.

Only a few counts were recorded for this clonotype. V is TRBV7-9 and J is TRBJ1-2; D is undetermined. The germline V gene has CDR1 SEHNR and CDR2 FQNEAQ (reference sequence). This CDR3 comprises 13 residues. The V end was cut by 2 bases, the J end by 4 bases, with 8 bases between. CDR3 DNA: TGTGCCAGCAGCTTAAGAGACACCTATGGCTACACCTTC. Translated: CASSLRDTYGYTF.

V is TRBV6-1 and J is TRBJ2-1, with TRBD2 identical over 13 bases. CDR1 MNHNS and CDR2 SASEGT come from the germline V gene. The CDR3 sequence is 17 residues long. Trimming cost V 6 bases and J 5 bases; bases outside gene matches: 10. The CDR3 protein is CASRPLAGGPRDNEQFF. The DNA for the CDR3 is TGTGCCAGCAGGCCACTAGCGGGAGGGCCTCGGGACAATGAGCAGTTCTTC.

The table lists this clonotype with a few counts. The V call is TRBV20-1, the J call TRBJ2-7, with D possibly being TRBD1 or TRBD2 (5 bases each). Germline CDR1 is DFQATT and CDR2 is SNEGSKA (reference sequence). The CDR3 spans 13 residues. The V and J ends lost 6 bases and 3 bases respectively, with 15 bases between them. Written as DNA, the CDR3 is TGCAGTGCGCCGGGACGGACAATCTACGAGCAGTACTTC. Its protein is CSAPGRTIYEQYF.

In its sample, this clonotype was seen a few times. The CDR3 loop is CASSLAPGHDQETQYF. The CDR3 nucleotides are TGTGCCAGCAGCTTAGCTCCCGGACACGACCAAGAGACCCAGTACTTC. The chain is built from TRBV7-2 and TRBJ2-5; perhaps TRBD1 as D (5 bases). V dropped 0 bases and J dropped 0 bases, with 11 bases sitting between them. CDR1 and CDR2 (germline): SGHTA, FQGNSA. This CDR3 comprises 16 residues.

V and J are TRBV11-2 and TRBJ2-3, with a weak D call TRBD2 (6 bases). This CDR3 contains 16 residues. The V and J ends lost 1 base and 7 bases respectively, with 18 bases between them. Looked up from germline, CDR1 is SGHAT and CDR2 is FQNNGV. CDR3 sequence (DNA): TGTGCCAGCAGCTTAGGACCCCTAGCGCGGCTGAATACGCAGTATTTT. It encodes CASSLGPLARLNTQYF.

This chain uses TRBV29-1 with TRBJ2-1; D is perhaps TRBD2 (7 bases). The CDR3 has 16 residues. The V end was cut by 1 base, the J end by 10 bases, with 23 bases between. Germline V gene lookup returns CDR1 SQVTM and CDR2 ANQGSEA. CDR3 sequence: CSVEGLLRGRAYEQFF. CDR3 DNA sequence: TGCAGCGTTGAAGGGCTTTTGCGGGGGCGCGCCTACGAGCAGTTCTTC.

The chain links TRBV21-1 to TRBJ2-1; the listed D gene, TRBD2, was not tested against the DNA. The J call may be wrong; the DNA end is better matched by TRBJ2-7. TRBV21-1 is given as a pseudogene. This CDR3 has 15 amino acids. CDR3 in DNA: TGTGCCAGCAGCCCACCTAGCGGGCAATACAATGAGCAGTACTTC. Amino acids: CASSPPSGQYNEQYF.

This clonotype has just a few counts. The V and J genes are TRBV11-2 and TRBJ2-5, with a tentative D call TRBD1 (6 bases). The CDR3 runs 12 residues. Germline V gives CDR1 SGHAT, CDR2 FQNNGV. V was clipped by 1 base and J by 11 bases, with 11 bases between them. CDR3 loop: CASSLGGQSQYF. The CDR3 region has the DNA TGTGCCAGCAGCTTAGGAGGACAGTCTCAGTACTTC.

This clonotype came up a few times. This chain connects TRBV6-2 or TRBV6-3 to TRBJ2-7, with unresolved D. From germline, CDR1 is MNHEY and CDR2 SVGEGT. V shed 6 bases and J shed 1 base, with 13 bases lying between them. The CDR3 is 14 residues long. In nucleotides, the CDR3 is TGTGCCAGCAGACCGGCGACAATTTCCTACGAGCAGTACTTC. Amino acids: CASRPATISYEQYF.

There are a few counts of this clonotype. The chain carries TRBV5-1 and TRBJ2-1; D is undetermined. This CDR3 contains 15 residues. V shed 4 bases and J shed 6 bases, with 17 bases lying between them. Germline V gene sequence: CDR1 SGHRS, CDR2 YFSETQ. CDR3 sequence (DNA): TGCGCCAGCAGCCCTTACCCCCTAGGTGCCAATGAGCAGTTCTTC. Translation gives CASSPYPLGANEQFF.

A note on this clonotype: This may stem from a read error, because a much larger clone lies one nucleotide away. The chain has TRBV4-1 and TRBJ1-2, with TRBD1 matching 9 bases. Germline loops: CDR1 MGHRA, CDR2 YSYEKL. With 7 bases clipped from V and 3 bases from J, the junction kept 6 bases outside the gene matches. The CDR3 loop spans 14 amino acids. CDR3 nucleotides: TGCGCCAGCAACCTCCGGGACAGGGACTATGGCTACACCTTC. Residues: CASNLRDRDYGYTF.

The V gene is TRBV27, the J gene TRBJ1-5; D possibly corresponds to TRBD1 (5 bases). Germline V CDR1 and CDR2: MNHEY, SMNVEV (reference sequence). This CDR3 is 15 amino acids long. Between the trimmed V and J ends, which lost 5 bases and 2 bases, there was a span of 13 bases. CDR3 protein: CASSPRWGGNQPQHF. The CDR3, as DNA: TGTGCCAGCAGTCCAAGGTGGGGCGGCAATCAGCCCCAGCATTTT.

The chain employs TRBV15 and TRBJ2-1; 9 bases line up with TRBD2. This CDR3 region has 13 residues. The V gene end was trimmed by 7 bases and the J gene end by 5 bases; junction bases not matched to a gene: 3. Germline V lookup: CDR1 LNHNV, CDR2 YYDKDF (reference sequence). CDR3 DNA sequence: TGTGCCACCAAGACTAGCGGTAACAATGAGCAGTTCTTC. Amino acid sequence: CATKTSGNNEQFF.

This sequence joins TRBV21-1 and TRBJ1-2; the table's D call, TRBD1, was not checked against the DNA. TRBV21-1 is labeled a pseudogene. The CDR3 is 14 residues long. This chain's CDR3 is CASSPTGENYGYTF. Written as DNA, the CDR3 is TGTGCCAGCAGCCCGACAGGGGAAAACTATGGCTACACCTTC.